Shown below are 9 T cell receptor beta chains from a single sample sequenced in a study of blood T cell repertoires in COVID-19. The assay was immunoSEQ multiplex PCR, and TCRdb's table has in-frame clones only and misses some. The data show approximately 210,000 clones, about 88% seen once. Sequenced input: peripheral blood. All receptors come from a man aged 40-55 years with acute or convalescent COVID-19.

V is TRBV30 and J is TRBJ1-2; D is uncertain. The CDR3 runs to 13 residues. CDR1 and CDR2 from the germline V gene are GTSNPN and SVGIG (reference sequence). Trimming removed 1 base at V and 8 bases at J, with 14 bases between. CDR3 DNA sequence: TGTGCCTGGAGTGCTCAACGATTCGGGGGCTACACCTTC. Protein product: CAWSAQRFGGYTF.

V usage is TRBV19 and J usage is TRBJ2-7, with D hard to call. The V gene lost 1 base and the J gene lost 4 bases, with 11 bases spanning the gap. This CDR3 is built from 14 residues. Germline values: CDR1 LNHDA, CDR2 SQIVND (reference sequence). In nucleotides, the CDR3 is TGTGCCAGTAGTATAGGGAGTGTTACGTACGAGCAGTACTTC. This encodes CASSIGSVTYEQYF.

The chain is built from TRBV27 and TRBJ2-5, with 9 bases that match TRBD2. CDR1 and CDR2 (germline): MNHEY, SMNVEV (reference sequence). CDR3 size: 15 residues. Germline trimming cut 4 bases from V and 1 base from J; bases unmatched to any gene: 4. The CDR3 nucleotides are TGTGCCAGCAGTTCGGCTAGCGGGGCCCAAGAGACCCAGTACTTC. Protein sequence: CASSSASGAQETQYF.

J is TRBJ1-1 and V is TRBV12-3 or TRBV12-4; a possible D gene is TRBD1 (5 bases). The ends were cut back, 4 bases at V and 7 bases at J, with 10 bases in the middle. The CDR3 spans 12 residues. The CDR3, as DNA: TGTGCCAGCAGTTCCAGGGTGGGTGAAGCTTTCTTT. Its translation: CASSSRVGEAFF.

V usage is TRBV27 and J usage is TRBJ1-4; tentative D call: TRBD1 (5 bases). This CDR3 is built from 14 residues. Germline CDR1 MNHEY, CDR2 SMNVEV (reference sequence). The V and J ends lost 3 bases and 5 bases respectively, with 10 bases between them. The CDR3 here is CASSFWGGNEKLFF. DNA for the CDR3: TGTGCCAGCAGTTTCTGGGGGGGAAATGAAAAACTGTTTTTT.

CDR3 sequence: CASSYDLNTEAFF. The DNA of the CDR3 is TGTGCCAGCAGTTACGACTTGAACACTGAAGCTTTCTTT. The gene calls are TRBV6-5 and TRBJ1-1; D is uncertain. The CDR3 is made up of 13 amino acids. V shed 2 bases and J shed 0 bases, with 4 bases lying between them. The germline CDR1 and CDR2 sequences are MNHEY and SVGAGI.

The rearrangement uses TRBV2 and TRBJ2-1; 9 nucleotides match TRBD2. CDR1 and CDR2 from the germline V gene are SNHLY and FYNNEI. Losses at the gene ends were 2 bases for V and 4 bases for J; bases not matched to a gene: 3. The CDR3 covers 15 residues. The CDR3 DNA reads TGTGCCAGCAGTGAATTGACTAGCGGTTACAATGAGCAGTTCTTC. Protein product: CASSELTSGYNEQFF.

The rearrangement joins TRBV14 to TRBJ2-1, with 9 nucleotides matching TRBD2. The V gene end was trimmed by 4 bases and the J gene end by 4 bases; junction bases not matched to a gene: 5. Germline CDR1 reads SGHDN; CDR2 reads FVKESK. This CDR3 region has 15 residues. CDR3 sequence: CASSPLAGDYNEQFF. CDR3 nucleotides: TGTGCCAGCAGCCCACTAGCGGGTGATTACAATGAGCAGTTCTTC.

The chain has TRBV27 and TRBJ2-2; D might be TRBD2 (6 bases). With 5 bases removed from V and 4 bases from J, the gap between germline ends came to 17 bases. CDR1 is MNHEY and CDR2 is SMNVEV in the germline V gene (reference sequence). This CDR3 comprises 16 residues. CDR3 in DNA: TGTGCCAGCAGTCCCAGACTAGTATCAATCACCGGGGAGCTGTTTTTT. It translates to CASSPRLVSITGELFF.